The clone carrying this T cell receptor (beta chain) occurred a few times. Constant-segment primers served in 5'RACE that generated TCR alpha and TCR beta cDNA libraries bearing sample barcodes and UMIs. Each CDR3 protein gets one entry after TCRdb re-called the 5' RACE reads with MiXCR. The data contain 350,000 or so distinct CDR3 sequences, around 21% of them seen just once; the ten biggest clones take up around 13%. The data originate from a study of T-cell memory formation after mild COVID-19. Study-wide context: Largely, the TCR clusters proved donor specific.

The germline V gene has CDR1 SQVTM and CDR2 ANQGSEA. The CDR3 is 12 amino acids. V lost 7 bases and J lost 7; bases outside the gene matches: 7. Sequencing was carried out using PBMCs or a T cell subset sorted from them (not recorded which). This TCR derives from an adult woman who had mild COVID-19 (a few samples of this study predate the infection). Cell type and time point are not known. The rearrangement uses TRBV29-1 and TRBJ1-1, with TRBD1 identical over 9 bases. CDR3 residues: CSAGPGQGEAFF. As DNA, the CDR3 is TGCAGCGCCGGACCGGGACAGGGTGAAGCTTTCTTT.